This record looks at one T cell receptor (beta chain) sequence and its context. The antigen remains unidentified. This sample was included in a study of cytomegalovirus exposure and HLA in healthy donors. Findings and caveats of the study: Cytomegalovirus-associated TCR beta chains were listed, numbering some 150. Productive status was seen about 87% or about 30% of the time for most TCR beta V segments in an earlier analysis. Associated with HLA alleles at 0.05 false discovery rate in a later analysis were 17,000 or so TCR beta sequences.

The CDR3 covers 11 residues. Trimming shortened V by 4 bases and J by 9 bases, and 9 bases separated the two germline ends. Germline loops: CDR1 MGHRA, CDR2 YSYEKL. Primers: 60 Vbeta forward and 13 Jbeta reverse. TCRdb keeps only in-frame clones here, not all; method: immunoSEQ multiplex PCR. The sample includes some 200,000 clones, 70% of them seen just once. The receptor's source is a middle-aged man in good health and CMV-seropositive. The sequenced sample was PBMCs. This rearrangement joins TRBV4-1 to TRBJ1-1; possible D gene TRBD1, 6 bases. CDR3 residues: CASSLGQKAFF. In DNA form, the CDR3 reads TGCGCCAGCAGCCTCGGACAGAAAGCTTTCTTT.